The sequence of this T cell receptor beta chain was determined in a study of blood T cell repertoires in COVID-19. The wider study: COVID-19 samples, acute and convalescent, were from the United States, Italy and Spain.

This clone was detected a few times. The authors' processing: Nucleated cell counts were estimated from reference gene primer amplification. The repertoire was sequenced with immunoSEQ multiplex PCR; TCRdb's copy has only in-frame clones and lacks some. The D gene and trimming were derived from the DNA, and the V and J assignments and clone size from that table. The data contain a few hundred thousand clones, 88% of them seen just once; the ten biggest clones take up about 1.1%. Germline-derived CDR1 and CDR2 are MGHRA and YSYEKL. Trimming took off 0 bases at V and 4 bases at J, with 9 bases between the two ends. The CDR3 has 14 residues. Study members were between roughly 18 and 100 years old and lived in approximately 25 US regions. Clinical history as reported by participants underpinned cohort assignment.

The clonotype comes from a woman aged 18-29 years who had recovered from COVID-19. Sequencing input: PBMCs or T cells enriched from blood (not recorded which). This chain links TRBV4-1 with TRBJ1-2; TRBD1 is a possible D gene (5 bases). Here the CDR3 reads CASSQDGGIYGYTF. The DNA for the CDR3 is TGCGCCAGCAGCCAAGATGGGGGGATCTATGGCTACACCTTC.